Each of the 14 T cell receptor beta chains below was sequenced from the same sample in a study of control samples from healthy donors and cancer patients (dated by TCRdb to 2020 to 2021). Libraries were built with the immunoSEQ multiplex PCR assay. Here the immuneACCESS table is served through TCRdb, limited to in-frame sequences with V and J called. Missing clones are a known gap in these copies; in checked studies unresolved V genes cover under half, and the rest lacks a known reason. For this sample the table gives about 65,000 clones, of which 90% were detected only once. The biggest ten clones account for approximately 1.2% of the sample. The source material was PBMCs. Receptor source: a woman aged 45-60 years with colorectal cancer.

CDR3 loop: CASSSGQGINYGYTF. As DNA, the CDR3 is TGTGCCAGCAGCTCCGGACAGGGAATAAACTATGGCTACACCTTC. The chain employs TRBV6-5 and TRBJ1-2; 8 nucleotides line up with TRBD1. The CDR3 is made up of 15 amino acids. CDR1 and CDR2 (germline): MNHEY, SVGAGI. After removal of 6 bases from V and 2 bases from J, the junction contained 8 bases not matched to a gene.

The chain links TRBV6-5 to TRBJ1-5; D gene uncertain. Per the germline V gene, CDR1 is MNHEY and CDR2 is SVGAGI. The V and J ends lost 10 bases and 3 bases respectively, with 13 bases between them. The CDR3 has 13 amino acids. The CDR3 DNA reads as TGTGCCACCCGGTTGATGAACAATCAGCCCCAGCATTTT. This translates into CATRLMNNQPQHF.

V usage is TRBV5-8 and J usage is TRBJ2-1; TRBD1 or TRBD2 may be the D gene (5 bases each). The CDR3 is 15 residues long. Germline CDR1 SGHTS, CDR2 YDEGEE. V shed 0 bases and J shed 5 bases, with 12 bases lying between them. In DNA, the CDR3 is TGTGCCAGCAGCTTGGTGAGGGGATGGGACAATGAGCAGTTCTTC. Protein product: CASSLVRGWDNEQFF.

The rearrangement joins TRBV7-8 to TRBJ2-1; D ambiguous. Germline V lookup: CDR1 SGHVS, CDR2 FQNEAQ. The CDR3 has 12 amino acids. The V end lost 5 bases, the J end lost 9 bases, and 11 bases lay between the germline ends. The CDR3 loop is CASSRLRSEQFF. CDR3 in DNA: TGTGCCAGCAGCCGCCTACGCAGTGAGCAGTTCTTC.

V usage is TRBV7-4 and J usage is TRBJ1-1; D gene ambiguous. Trimming removed 5 bases from V and 3 bases from J, with 16 bases in between. In germline, CDR1 is SGHVT, CDR2 SQSDAQ. This CDR3 has 15 residues. CDR3 amino acids: CASSHGRTTYTEAFF. Written as DNA, the CDR3 is TGTGCCAGCAGCCACGGACGGACTACCTACACTGAAGCTTTCTTT.

The chain couples TRBV5-4 to TRBJ1-2; D might be TRBD1 (5 bases). Per the germline V gene, CDR1 is SGHNT and CDR2 is YYREEE (reference sequence). There are 14 residues in the CDR3. Trimming left V 2 bases short and J 6 bases short, with 14 bases between. As DNA, the CDR3 is TGTGCCAGCAGCTTCTGGGGGGTAGGGAATGGCTACACCTTC. It encodes CASSFWGVGNGYTF.

The chain carries TRBV15 and TRBJ2-3; D possibly corresponds to TRBD1 (6 bases). V gave up 3 bases and J gave up 7 bases, with 11 bases separating them. The CDR3 has 13 amino acids. The germline CDR1 and CDR2 sequences are LNHNV and YYDKDF (reference sequence). This CDR3 is CATSRQGPYTQYF. CDR3 bases: TGTGCCACCAGCAGGCAGGGGCCATATACGCAGTATTTT.

V is TRBV2 and J is TRBJ2-1; the match to TRBD2 covers 9 bases. V shed 2 bases, J shed 4 bases, and the junction held 12 bases outside the gene matches. Per the germline V gene, CDR1 is SNHLY and CDR2 is FYNNEI. This CDR3 is 18 amino acids long. The CDR3: CASSEKGGLAGRYNEQFF. The CDR3 DNA is TGTGCCAGCAGTGAAAAGGGTGGTCTAGCGGGGAGATACAATGAGCAGTTCTTC.

CDR3 in DNA: TGTGCCAGCAGTAGGCTGATGGACACTGAAGCTTTCTTT. Its translation: CASSRLMDTEAFF. V is TRBV2 and J is TRBJ1-1, with no clear D. Germline V gives CDR1 SNHLY, CDR2 FYNNEI. This CDR3 is 13 amino acids long. V lost 5 bases and J 3 bases, leaving 10 bases between the germline ends.

This sequence joins TRBV2 and TRBJ1-1; unclear D gene. The CDR3 has 12 amino acids. Germline V gene lookup returns CDR1 SNHLY and CDR2 FYNNEI. Trimming took 7 bases from V and 7 from J, leaving 13 bases between them. The CDR3 sequence: CASMISPVEAFF. CDR3 nucleotides: TGTGCCAGCATGATAAGTCCGGTTGAAGCTTTCTTT. The whole variable domain, remainder taken from reference TRBV2 and TRBJ1-1, is EPEVTQTPSHQVTQMGQEVILRCVPISNHLYFYWYRQILGQKVEFLVSFYNNEISEKSEIFDDQFSVERPDGSNFTLKIRSTKLEDSAMYFCASMISPVEAFFGQGTRLTVV.

This chain connects TRBV25-1 to TRBJ2-1; D might be TRBD1 (6 bases). V was pared by 3 bases and J by 5 bases, with 17 bases between. Germline CDR1 MGHDK, CDR2 SYGVNS. The CDR3 loop spans 16 amino acids. This CDR3 is CASSESTGKGDNEQFF. In DNA, the CDR3 is TGTGCCAGCAGTGAGTCGACCGGCAAGGGGGACAATGAGCAGTTCTTC.

The chain is built from TRBV14 and TRBJ2-7; the D is unclear. Trimming cost V 0 bases and J 3 bases, with 12 bases left between them. There are 15 residues in the CDR3. Germline-derived CDR1 and CDR2 are SGHDN and FVKESK. CDR3 sequence reads: CASSQDLFHYYEQYF. The CDR3, as DNA: TGTGCCAGCAGCCAAGATCTCTTCCACTACTACGAGCAGTACTTC.

DNA of the CDR3: TGTGCCAGCAGCGGCACACAGGGGAGCACTGAAGCTTTCTTT. Protein sequence: CASSGTQGSTEAFF. The chain employs TRBV6-6 and TRBJ1-1, with TRBD1 matching 7 bases. Germline V lookup: CDR1 MNHNY, CDR2 SVGAGI (reference sequence). Trimming removed 6 bases from V and 4 bases from J; junction bases left unmatched: 8. CDR3 length: 14 residues.

The CDR3 spells CASSEAATNEKLFF. CDR3 in DNA: TGTGCCAGCAGCGAAGCTGCAACTAATGAAAAACTGTTTTTT. The chain links TRBV9 to TRBJ1-4; D is ambiguous. The ends were cut back, 3 bases at V and 0 bases at J, with 6 bases in the middle. In germline, CDR1 is SGDLS, CDR2 YYNGEE. The CDR3 is 14 amino acids.